This passage covers 15 T cell receptor beta chains from one sample sequenced in a study of blood T cells in healthy people across ages. The second PCR ran roughly 7 to 12 cycles with a sample-barcoded 5' primer and J-beta primers. TCRdb re-called the 5' RACE reads with MiXCR, one entry per CDR3 protein. The sample contains under 2 million distinct CDR3 sequences, roughly 32% of which appear only once. Sequenced sample: blood. Every receptor here comes from a woman aged 25 to 39 in good health.

This chain joins TRBV15 and TRBJ2-7; D unclear. CDR1 LNHNV and CDR2 YYDKDF come from the germline V gene (reference sequence). V was shortened by 0 bases and J by 2 bases, with 5 bases between the two germline ends. The CDR3 spans 13 residues. The CDR3 spells CATSRDMAYEQYF. The CDR3 DNA follows: TGTGCCACCAGCAGAGATATGGCCTACGAGCAGTACTTC.

This clonotype was recorded a few times. V usage is TRBV10-3 and J usage is TRBJ2-1, with D perhaps being TRBD1 or TRBD2 (5 bases each). CDR1 and CDR2 from the germline V gene are ENHRY and SYGVKD. The CDR3 runs 15 residues. V lost 6 bases and J lost 0, with 12 bases in between. In DNA, the CDR3 is TGTGCCATCAGAGGGACGGTCAGCTCCTACAATGAGCAGTTCTTC. It translates to CAIRGTVSSYNEQFF.

The J gene is TRBJ2-7, the V gene TRBV20-1; 8 bases line up with TRBD2. Per the germline V gene, CDR1 is DFQATT and CDR2 is SNEGSKA (reference sequence). V lost 1 base and J lost 6; bases outside the gene matches: 11. The CDR3 runs 15 residues. CDR3 in DNA: TGCAGTGCTAGAGCATTATTGGGACTAGTTGCCGAGCAGTACTTC. As protein: CSARALLGLVAEQYF.

This clonotype was seen a handful of times. The chain employs TRBV14 and TRBJ2-1; TRBD1 matches 7 bases. Trimming removed 5 bases from V and 8 bases from J; junction bases left unmatched: 12. From germline, CDR1 is SGHDN and CDR2 FVKESK. The CDR3 covers 15 residues. CDR3 sequence (DNA): TGTGCCAGCAGCGCACGAGGGGGCCTCCCCCATGAGCAGTTCTTC. Translated: CASSARGGLPHEQFF. Filled out from reference TRBV14 and TRBJ2-1, the complete variable domain reads EAGVTQFPSHSVIEKGQTVTLRCDPISGHDNLYWYRRVMGKEIKFLLHFVKESKQDESGMPNNRFLAERTGGTYSTLKVQPAELEDSGVYFCASSARGGLPHEQFFGPGTRLTVL.

The J gene is TRBJ2-1, the V gene TRBV20-1; D is unclear. CDR3 length: 15 residues. The V and J ends lost 0 bases and 5 bases respectively, with 14 bases between them. In germline, CDR1 is DFQATT, CDR2 SNEGSKA (reference sequence). DNA of the CDR3: TGCAGTGCTAGAGATCCGCGGCGAGGCCACAATGAGCAGTTCTTC. This translates into CSARDPRRGHNEQFF.

V and J are TRBV6-5 and TRBJ1-6; tentative D call: TRBD1 (5 bases). CDR1 is MNHEY and CDR2 is SVGAGI in the germline V gene. V lost 6 bases and J lost 7, with 13 bases in between. This CDR3 contains 14 residues. The CDR3 sequence is CASRTTGRNSPLHF. CDR3 DNA: TGTGCCAGCAGAACAACGGGACGGAATTCACCCCTCCACTTT.

A few counts support this clonotype. This chain links TRBV4-1 with TRBJ2-3; TRBD2 matches at 11 bases. CDR1 is MGHRA, CDR2 YSYEKL, per germline. This CDR3 has 17 residues. Trimming removed 4 bases from V and 0 bases from J; junction bases left unmatched: 6. The CDR3 sequence is CASSPIGTSGSTDTQYF. CDR3 DNA sequence: TGCGCCAGCAGCCCCATCGGGACTAGCGGAAGCACAGATACGCAGTATTTT.

This clonotype was counted only a few times. The V call is TRBV5-5, the J call TRBJ2-5; 7 bases match TRBD2. The J call is in doubt because the DNA end fits TRBJ2-7 better. CDR3 size: 15 residues. Germline CDR1 reads SGHKS; CDR2 reads YYEKEE (reference sequence). CDR3 coding DNA: TGTGCCAGCAGCTCCCAGACTAGCCGCTTTAACGAGCAGTACTTC. It yields the protein CASSSQTSRFNEQYF.

This clonotype was counted a few times. The chain has TRBV6-1 and TRBJ1-1; D unresolved. The V end was cut by 0 bases, the J end by 6 bases, with 8 bases between. The V gene's germline CDR1 is MNHNS and CDR2 SASEGT. The CDR3 length is 13 residues. The CDR3 nucleotides read TGTGCCAGCAGTGAAGCGAAATACGCTGAAGCTTTCTTT. This codes for CASSEAKYAEAFF.

This clonotype was seen a handful of times. V usage is TRBV5-1 and J usage is TRBJ2-3; 11 bases are a match to TRBD2. The CDR3 contains 16 residues. Germline V CDR1 and CDR2: SGHRS, YFSETQ. V gave up 0 bases and J gave up 5 bases; unmatched junction bases: 5. This CDR3 reads CASSLGSGGAVDTQYF. Written as DNA, the CDR3 is TGCGCCAGCAGCTTGGGTAGCGGGGGGGCCGTAGATACGCAGTATTTT.

The chain couples TRBV11-3 to TRBJ2-1; no clear D. From germline, CDR1 is SGHNT and CDR2 YENEEA. V was pared by 5 bases and J by 5 bases, with 13 bases between. The CDR3 totals 14 residues. DNA of the CDR3: TGTGCCAGCAGCCCGGAGCACGGTGACAATGAGCAGTTCTTC. Encoded protein: CASSPEHGDNEQFF.

The chain uses TRBV10-3 and TRBJ1-2, with 7 bases lining up with TRBD1. The CDR3 loop spans 16 amino acids. V shed 2 bases, J shed 3 bases, and the junction held 9 bases outside the gene matches. CDR1 is ENHRY and CDR2 is SYGVKD in the germline V gene. In DNA form, the CDR3 reads TGTGCCATCAGTGAGATTCCCCGGGACAGCTACTATGGCTACACCTTC. Amino acids: CAISEIPRDSYYGYTF.

The rearrangement links TRBV28 to TRBJ2-5; D is ambiguous. V was clipped by 7 bases and J by 11 bases, with 17 bases between them. The CDR3 sequence is 12 residues long. Germline V gene lookup returns CDR1 MDHEN and CDR2 SYDVKM. CDR3 region: CASIDGLNEQYF. The CDR3 region has the DNA TGTGCCAGCATAGATGGTCTCAATGAGCAGTACTTC. Looking up the rest from reference TRBV28 and TRBJ2-5 gives the full variable domain: DVKVTQSSRYLVKRTGEKVFLECVQDMDHENMFWYRQDPGLGLRLIYFSYDVKMKEKGDIPEGYSVSREKKERFSLILESASTNQTSMYLCASIDGLNEQYFGPGTRLLVL.

There are a few counts of this clonotype. This rearrangement joins TRBV4-2 to TRBJ2-5; D may be TRBD1 (5 bases). Per germline, CDR1 LGHNA and CDR2 YNFKEQ. The CDR3 spans 18 residues. The V end lost 0 bases, the J end lost 3 bases, and 20 bases lay between the germline ends. The CDR3 region has the DNA TGTGCCAGCAGCCAAGAACCGGTAACAGGTGACCTGGAAGAGACCCAGTACTTC. It codes for CASSQEPVTGDLEETQYF.

In regard to this clonotype: A junction end diverges from the germline sequence, so it may reflect a read error. In DNA, the CDR3 is TGTGTCAGCAGCACCCTGACTAGCGGCACAGATACGCAGTATTTT. Protein sequence: CVSSTLTSGTDTQYF. J is TRBJ2-3 and V is TRBV11-2; 8 bases are shared with TRBD2. The CDR3 totals 15 residues. Germline assignment: CDR1 SGHAT and CDR2 FQNNGV.